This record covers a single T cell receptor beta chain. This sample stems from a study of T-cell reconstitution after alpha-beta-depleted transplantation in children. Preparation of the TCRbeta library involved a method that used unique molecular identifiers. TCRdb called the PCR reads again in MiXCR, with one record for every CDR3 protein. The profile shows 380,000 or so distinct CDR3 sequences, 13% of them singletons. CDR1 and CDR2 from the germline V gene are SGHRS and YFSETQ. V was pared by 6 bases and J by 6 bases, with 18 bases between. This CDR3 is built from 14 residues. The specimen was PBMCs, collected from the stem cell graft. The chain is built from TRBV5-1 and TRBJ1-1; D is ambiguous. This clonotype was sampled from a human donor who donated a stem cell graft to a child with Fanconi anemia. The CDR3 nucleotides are TGCGCCAGCAAGCTCCGGACCCTGGGCCCTGAAGCTTTCTTT. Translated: CASKLRTLGPEAFF.